This T cell receptor (beta chain) was obtained from a study of T-cell reconstitution after alpha-beta-depleted transplantation in children. It was with unique molecular identifiers that the TCRbeta library was prepared. TCRdb re-called the PCR reads through MiXCR, storing one row per CDR3 protein. The table has 100,000 or so distinct CDR3 sequences, 7.5% to 9% seen once. This CDR3 is 14 amino acids long. The V end was cut by 1 base, the J end by 3 bases, with 6 bases between. This sample comprised PBMCs, obtained before TCRalphabeta/CD19-depleted stem cell transplant. The source is a boy younger than 10 with acute lymphoblastic leukemia, due to receive a stem cell transplant. The chain employs TRBV12-3 or TRBV12-4 and TRBJ2-2; D gene ambiguous. The CDR3 DNA sequence: TGTGCCAGCAGTTTAGGAGAGTACACCGGGGAGCTGTTTTTT. This sequence encodes CASSLGEYTGELFF.